Sequencing of this T cell receptor (beta chain) was carried out in a study of identifying expanded T cells in peripheral blood (dated by TCRdb to about 2019). Regarding the study in general: Separate aliquots of the same genomic DNA pool were sequenced to produce technical replicates, and four replicates were compared in pairs.

TCRbeta CDR3 regions were profiled with the immunoSEQ Assay using bias-controlled multiplex PCR amplification of genomic DNA. Per the original workflow: The absolute abundance of each unique TCRbeta CDR3 region was quantified after sequences were collapsed and filtered. Differential abundance was tested with a binomial (Fisher-equivalent) model and with a beta-binomial model adding time-dependent variance fitted from healthy donors. Any clone with fewer than 5 combined templates was excluded, and a clone was called differentially abundant if its Benjamini-Hochberg FDR was below 0.01. The form v = (b*log(k)+a)^2 was used to model beta-binomial variance as a function of total template count across the two samples. The immuneACCESS repertoire file appears here via TCRdb, limited to in-frame rearrangements. These files lack a portion of the clones; in checked studies, under half of the deficit traces to unresolved V genes, and the cause of the others is not known. Clonal size and the V and J genes are those of that table, whereas D and trimming came from the DNA. In this sample the table shows under 150,000 clones, 80% to 90% of which occur a single time. Together, the top ten hold roughly 8% of the sample.

No immune events, such as infections, were documented for the healthy donors during the collection period. Blood repertoires from healthy donors were used as a training cohort for calibrating time-dependent variance in a beta-binomial model of differential abundance of T-cell clones. The training cohort was composed of around ten healthy donors, 3 female and 7 male. On average the donors were approximately 42 years old, and their ages spanned roughly 29 to 70 years. Obtained from a commercial supplier, whole blood was collected from each healthy donor at three time points set around two weeks apart. For immunosequencing, genomic DNA was extracted from whole blood that had not been sorted. Sequences SEHNR (CDR1) and FQNEAQ (CDR2) are obtained from the germline V gene (reference sequence). A distance of 7 bases separates the germline ends of V and J, which lose 5 bases and 0 bases respectively. CDR3 length: 13 amino acids, cysteine to phenylalanine. The sequence is cut down to CDR3 DNA, 39 bases in frame from base 1.

What the work shows at the level of the full study, not this receptor alone: Between technical replicates the binomial model flagged around 1.2 differentially abundant clones, whereas over about two weeks the binomial model flagged about 15 and over about 4 weeks 19 to 20. The authors expected biological variance in healthy repertoires might increase further over much longer intervals such as months to years. Across all healthy donors, variance in clone template counts between two-week samples was found to increase significantly with total template count. Across all healthy-donor time intervals, the beta-binomial model significantly lowered both the number of clones called differentially abundant and the false-positive rate.

As to this clone: The clone's antigen remains unknown. No clone much larger than this one lies a single base away; base qualities are absent.

This TCR derives from a person between 18 and 75 years old in good health. The V and J segments used are TRBV7-9 and TRBJ1-1; no D segment can be confidently identified. What was sequenced was blood. In nucleotides, the sequence is TGTGCCAGCAGCCCCGACTTGAACACTGAAGCTTTCTTT. The resulting protein is CASSPDLNTEAFF.